Listed below are T cell receptor beta chains from one sample, sequenced in a study of Graves' ophthalmopathy and Graves' hyperthyroidism. TCRdb analysed the multiplex PCR reads with MiXCR anew, one entry per CDR3 protein. The sample lists more than 300,000 distinct CDR3 sequences; approximately 18% were seen once. Sequenced material: peripheral blood. The receptors come from an adult woman with stable Graves' hyperthyroidism. The conserved cysteine and the conserved F or W are not part of the CDR3 here. The order of the fields is V gene, CDR3 protein.

>TRBV12-3/TRBV12-4
ASSLAVAGELF
>TRBV29-1
SVENREIKNEAF
>TRBV6-1
ASSERLAGVNNEQY
>TRBV4-3
ASSQEPLGISGGGVNTEAF
>TRBV28
ASRGQGDREQY
>TRBV5-5
ASSLVPTGEAF
>TRBV19
ASKRDSGRGISGYGYT
>TRBV5-1
ASSEGGALAAIEQY
>TRBV7-6
ASSLSKSHGYT
>TRBV6-1
ASSEQVREQY
>TRBV12-3/TRBV12-4
ASSPRMGLQETQY
>TRBV18
ASSPFGQASSGANVLT
>TRBV28
ASSSAGTSYEQY
>TRBV15
ATSGTSGRSGANVLT
>TRBV6-5
ASIQGYSGELF
>TRBV7-2
ASSLSGTDYEQY
>TRBV20-1
SARRRDSFSEAF
>TRBV12-3/TRBV12-4
ASSPGTEAF
>TRBV27
ASRSDNRRGYT
>TRBV6-5
ASNNAYTYEQY
>TRBV20-1
SARDRLGNTGELF
>TRBV28
ASSWTDRYGYT
>TRBV3-1
ASSWTGGGPEQY
>TRBV27
ASSSIHNTEAF